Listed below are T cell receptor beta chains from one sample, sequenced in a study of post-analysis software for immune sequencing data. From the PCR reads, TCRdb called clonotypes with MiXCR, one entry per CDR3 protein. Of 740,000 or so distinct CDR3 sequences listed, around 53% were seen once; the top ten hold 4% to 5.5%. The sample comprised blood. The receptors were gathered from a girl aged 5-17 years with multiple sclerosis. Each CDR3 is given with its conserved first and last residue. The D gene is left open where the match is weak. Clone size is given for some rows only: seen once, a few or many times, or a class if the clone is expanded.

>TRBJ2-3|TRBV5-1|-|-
CASSSMEGAPTTDTQYF
TGCGCCAGCAGCAGTATGGAGGGGGCGCCGACGACGGATACGCAGTATTTT
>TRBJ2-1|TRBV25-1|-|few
CASSEIIPQYNEQFF
TGTGCCAGCAGTGAAATTATCCCCCAGTACAATGAGCAGTTCTTC
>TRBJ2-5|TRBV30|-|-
CAWITVQETQYF
TGTGCCTGGATCACGGTTCAAGAGACCCAGTACTTC
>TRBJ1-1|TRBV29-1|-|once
CSVEDQRGATRRTEAFF
TGCAGCGTTGAAGATCAGAGGGGGGCTACGCGTCGGACTGAAGCTTTCTTT
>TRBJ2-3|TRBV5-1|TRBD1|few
CASSPRTGEPTDTQYF
TGCGCCAGCAGCCCGCGGACAGGGGAGCCCACAGATACGCAGTATTTT
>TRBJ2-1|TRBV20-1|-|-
CSARGALSGHNEQFF
TGCAGTGCTAGAGGGGCCCTAAGCGGACACAATGAGCAGTTCTTC
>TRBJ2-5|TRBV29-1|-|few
CSVELVETQYF
TGCAGCGTTGAACTCGTAGAGACCCAGTACTTC
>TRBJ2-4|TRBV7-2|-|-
CASSLSGRGGNIQYF
TGTGCCAGCAGCTTATCGGGCAGGGGGGGAAACATTCAGTACTTC
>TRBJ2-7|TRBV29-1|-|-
CSVVKGGRYEQYF
TGCAGCGTTGTCAAGGGTGGACGCTACGAGCAGTACTTC
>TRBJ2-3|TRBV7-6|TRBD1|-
CASSPNGDRAKSTDTQYF
TGTGCCAGCAGCCCCAATGGGGACAGGGCCAAGTCCACAGATACGCAGTATTTT
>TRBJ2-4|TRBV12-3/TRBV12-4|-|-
CASTLDRAKNIQYF
TGTGCCAGCACCCTGGACAGAGCCAAAAACATTCAGTACTTC
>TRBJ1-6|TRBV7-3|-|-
CASSSSLGNSPLHF
TGTGCCAGCAGCTCTTCACTAGGGAATTCACCCCTCCACTTT
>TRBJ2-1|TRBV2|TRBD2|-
CASSLMGLAGAEQFF
TGTGCCAGCAGTCTAATGGGACTAGCGGGGGCCGAGCAGTTCTTC
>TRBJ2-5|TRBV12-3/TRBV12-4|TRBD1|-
CASSAGTGWQQTQYF
TGTGCCAGCAGCGCAGGGACAGGGTGGCAACAGACCCAGTACTTC
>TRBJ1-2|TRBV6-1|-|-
CASSDDRNYGYTF
TGTGCCAGCAGTGACGACCGTAACTATGGCTACACCTTC
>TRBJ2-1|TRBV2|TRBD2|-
CASSGTSGRDEQFF
TGTGCCAGCAGTGGGACTAGCGGGAGGGATGAGCAGTTCTTC
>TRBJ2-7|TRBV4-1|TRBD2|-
CASSQPPAGVDEQYF
TGCGCCAGCAGCCAACCTCCAGCGGGAGTTGACGAGCAGTACTTC
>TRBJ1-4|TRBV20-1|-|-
CSARAPGFGNEKLFF
TGCAGTGCTAGAGCCCCCGGATTCGGGAATGAAAAACTGTTTTTT
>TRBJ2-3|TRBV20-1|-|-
CSAPPGRDTQYF
TGCAGTGCTCCTCCAGGAAGGGATACGCAGTATTTT
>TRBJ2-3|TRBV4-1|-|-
CASSQAPGHTDTQYF
TGCGCCAGCAGCCAAGCCCCGGGTCACACAGATACGCAGTATTTT
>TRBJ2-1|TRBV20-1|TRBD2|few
CSARGPSGGNNEQFF
TGCAGTGCTAGAGGGCCTAGCGGGGGAAACAATGAGCAGTTCTTC
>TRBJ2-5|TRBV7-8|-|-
CASSPAAQQGTLGETQYF
TGTGCCAGCAGCCCCGCTGCCCAGCAAGGTACCCTTGGAGAGACCCAGTACTTC
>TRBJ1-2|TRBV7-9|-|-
CASSAGLEGYTF
TGTGCCAGCAGCGCAGGGTTGGAGGGCTACACCTTC
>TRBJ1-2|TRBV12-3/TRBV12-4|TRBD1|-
CASRWTGTNYGYTF
TGTGCCAGCAGATGGACAGGGACTAACTATGGCTACACCTTC
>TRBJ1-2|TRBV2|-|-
CASSKTGTSSYGYTF
TGCGCCAGCAGTAAGACCGGGACCTCTTCCTATGGCTACACCTTC
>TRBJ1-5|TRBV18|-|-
CASSPFSGTTNQPQHF
TGTGCCAGCTCACCCTTCTCCGGGACCACAAATCAGCCCCAGCATTTT
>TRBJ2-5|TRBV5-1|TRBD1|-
CASSKGDRVEEQYF
TGCGCCAGCAGCAAGGGGGACAGGGTCGAGGAGCAGTACTTC
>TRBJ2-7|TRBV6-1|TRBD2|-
CASCRREGTYEQYF
TGTGCCAGCTGTCGGCGGGAGGGTACCTACGAGCAGTACTTC
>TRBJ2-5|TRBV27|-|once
CASSFHPGSEGGETQYF
TGTGCCAGCAGTTTTCACCCGGGTAGCGAGGGGGGCGAGACCCAGTACTTC
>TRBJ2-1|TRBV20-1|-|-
CSAPRQVRNEQFF
TGCAGTGCCCCGAGACAGGTCCGCAATGAGCAGTTCTTC
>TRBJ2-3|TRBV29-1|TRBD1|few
CSVADRGSTDTQYF
TGCAGCGTTGCGGACAGGGGAAGCACAGATACGCAGTATTTT
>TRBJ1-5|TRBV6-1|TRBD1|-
CASRQPGGRGNQPQHF
TGTGCCAGCAGACAACCAGGGGGCAGGGGAAATCAGCCCCAGCATTTT
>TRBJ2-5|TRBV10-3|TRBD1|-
CAISSDRGIRETQYF
TGTGCCATCAGCTCAGACAGGGGGATTCGAGAGACCCAGTACTTC
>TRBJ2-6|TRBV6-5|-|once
CASREGTGANVLTF
TGTGCCAGCAGGGAGGGGACTGGGGCCAACGTCCTGACTTTC
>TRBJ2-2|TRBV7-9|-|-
CASSPPWATSNTGELFF
TGTGCCAGCAGCCCCCCGTGGGCTACCTCGAACACCGGGGAGCTGTTTTTT
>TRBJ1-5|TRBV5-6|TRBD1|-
CASSLYRGTGDNQPQHF
TGTGCCAGCAGCTTGTACCGAGGGACAGGGGACAATCAGCCCCAGCATTTT
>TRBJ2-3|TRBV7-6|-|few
CASSFIGSDTQYF
TGTGCCAGCAGCTTCATAGGGTCAGATACGCAGTATTTT
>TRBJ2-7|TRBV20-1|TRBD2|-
CSARGTSGYNEQYF
TGCAGTGCTAGAGGCACTAGCGGTTACAATGAGCAGTACTTC
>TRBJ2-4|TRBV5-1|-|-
CASSLESGETNIQYF
TGCGCCAGCAGCTTGGAGTCGGGAGAAACCAACATTCAGTACTTC
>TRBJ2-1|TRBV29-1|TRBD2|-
CSTCKARGRVNNEQFF
TGCAGCACGTGCAAAGCTCGCGGGAGGGTAAACAATGAGCAGTTCTTC
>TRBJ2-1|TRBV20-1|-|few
CSARLGTRGLEQFF
TGCAGTGCTAGGTTGGGGACTAGGGGGCTTGAGCAGTTCTTC
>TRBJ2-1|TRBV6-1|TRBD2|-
CASSTSGGYNEQFF
TGTGCCAGCAGTACTAGCGGGGGCTACAATGAGCAGTTCTTC
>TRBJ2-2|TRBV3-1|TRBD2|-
CASSQVSSGGTGELFF
TGTGCCAGCAGCCAAGTTTCCAGCGGGGGGACCGGGGAGCTGTTTTTT
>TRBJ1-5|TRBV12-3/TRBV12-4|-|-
CASSLSGRLPNFPQHF
TGTGCCAGCAGTTTATCAGGGAGACTCCCCAATTTCCCCCAGCATTTT
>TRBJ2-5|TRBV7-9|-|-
CASSQPTGDRETQYF
TGTGCCAGCAGCCAACCAACGGGGGATCGGGAGACCCAGTACTTC
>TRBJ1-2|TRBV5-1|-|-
CASSPDGEVGYGYTF
TGCGCCAGCAGCCCCGACGGCGAGGTGGGCTATGGCTACACCTTC
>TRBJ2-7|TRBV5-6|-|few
CASSLASQPYEQYF
TGTGCCAGCAGCTTGGCGTCGCAACCCTACGAGCAGTACTTC
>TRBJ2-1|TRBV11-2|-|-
CASSLEQINEQFF
TGTGCCAGCAGCTTGGAACAGATAAATGAACAGTTCTTC